This T cell receptor (beta chain) was identified during a study of shared clonotypes between healthy human individuals. This clone appeared once. Its target is not known. Sequencing was performed with immunoSEQ multiplex PCR; in TCRdb, only in-frame clones are kept and a portion is missing. The sample carries more than 2 million clones, under 97% recorded once. V lost 0 bases and J 2 bases, leaving 11 bases between the germline ends. Germline-derived CDR1 and CDR2 are LNHNV and YYDKDF (reference sequence). The length of the CDR3 is 16 residues. General study points: Sample collection involved blood only; tissue repertoires are likely different.

The chain joins TRBV15 to TRBJ2-1; maybe TRBD2 (6 bases). The TCR comes from a man aged 18 to 30 in good health. The sequenced sample consisted of naive CD4+ T cells sorted from blood. The subset denotes: CD45RA+ positively selected. The chain's CDR3 is CATSRERWGAYNEQFF. The CDR3 nucleotides read TGTGCCACCAGCAGAGAGCGTTGGGGGGCCTACAATGAGCAGTTCTTC.